These T cell receptor beta chains were read from a single sample in a study of pediatric ulcerative colitis. TCRdb's copy holds only in-frame clones and misses some; the assay was immunoSEQ multiplex PCR. The sample holds 36,000 or so clones, 73% seen once. Sequenced: gut tissue. Receptors were obtained from a boy aged 10-17 years with moderate ulcerative colitis. CDR3s include the opening cysteine and the closing phenylalanine or tryptophan. Each record gives: clone size, D gene, J gene, V gene, CDR3 protein, CDR3 DNA. A D gene is named only where the DNA matches it firmly. Clone size is not always given. Where it is, it says once, few, many or a class for expanded clones.

clone_size: -
d_call: -
j_call: TRBJ2-3
v_call: TRBV18
cdr3_aa: CASSPNQGTDTQYF
cdr3_nt: TGTGCCAGCTCACCAAATCAGGGAACAGATACGCAGTATTTT

clone_size: -
d_call: -
j_call: TRBJ2-5
v_call: TRBV9
cdr3_aa: CASSVAGELKETQYF
cdr3_nt: TGTGCCAGCAGCGTAGCTGGGGAGTTAAAAGAGACCCAGTACTTC

clone_size: -
d_call: -
j_call: TRBJ1-4
v_call: TRBV18
cdr3_aa: CASSSGNVNEKLFF
cdr3_nt: TGTGCCAGCTCTTCTGGGAATGTTAATGAAAAACTGTTTTTT

clone_size: -
d_call: TRBD1
j_call: TRBJ2-7
v_call: TRBV13
cdr3_aa: CASSFDRGREQYF
cdr3_nt: TGTGCCAGCAGCTTCGACAGGGGACGCGAGCAGTACTTC

clone_size: -
d_call: TRBD1
j_call: TRBJ1-2
v_call: TRBV2
cdr3_aa: CASSEPTGSYGYTF
cdr3_nt: TGTGCCAGCAGTGAACCGACAGGGTCCTATGGCTACACCTTC

clone_size: few
d_call: -
j_call: TRBJ2-1
v_call: TRBV29-1
cdr3_aa: CSVEVSGGRGHKSYNEQFF
cdr3_nt: TGCAGCGTTGAAGTATCCGGAGGGAGGGGGCATAAGTCCTACAATGAGCAGTTCTTC

clone_size: -
d_call: -
j_call: TRBJ1-5
v_call: TRBV21-1
cdr3_aa: CASSKRGRDRGFGVHQPQHF
cdr3_nt: TGTGCCAGCAGCAAAAGAGGAAGGGACAGGGGTTTCGGGGTCCATCAGCCCCAGCATTTT

clone_size: few
d_call: TRBD1
j_call: TRBJ2-5
v_call: TRBV10-3
cdr3_aa: CAISGQGGQETQYF
cdr3_nt: TGTGCCATCAGTGGACAGGGGGGTCAAGAGACCCAGTACTTC

clone_size: -
d_call: TRBD1
j_call: TRBJ1-2
v_call: TRBV6-5
cdr3_aa: CASSTDRAGRGYTF
cdr3_nt: TGTGCCAGCAGCACTGACAGGGCAGGAAGGGGCTACACCTTC

clone_size: once
d_call: -
j_call: TRBJ1-1
v_call: TRBV30
cdr3_aa: CAWSLPPPPMNTEAFF
cdr3_nt: TGTGCCTGGAGTCTCCCCCCCCCACCCATGAACACTGAAGCTTTCTTT

clone_size: -
d_call: TRBD1
j_call: TRBJ1-5
v_call: TRBV7-3
cdr3_aa: CASSLATGDLKVSNQPQHF
cdr3_nt: TGTGCCAGCAGCTTAGCGACAGGGGATTTAAAGGTTAGCAATCAGCCCCAGCATTTT

clone_size: -
d_call: -
j_call: TRBJ2-7
v_call: TRBV20-1
cdr3_aa: CSANLRYEQYF
cdr3_nt: TGCAGTGCTAACCTTCGCTACGAGCAGTACTTC

clone_size: -
d_call: TRBD1
j_call: TRBJ2-1
v_call: TRBV5-1
cdr3_aa: CASNRDRAGGEQFF
cdr3_nt: TGCGCCAGCAACCGGGACAGGGCTGGTGGTGAGCAGTTCTTC

clone_size: -
d_call: -
j_call: TRBJ2-7
v_call: TRBV28
cdr3_aa: CASKGDRWLIYEQYF
cdr3_nt: TGTGCCAGCAAGGGGGATCGGTGGCTTATCTACGAGCAGTACTTC

clone_size: few
d_call: -
j_call: TRBJ1-5
v_call: TRBV19
cdr3_aa: CASSMQDSNQPQHF
cdr3_nt: TGTGCCAGTAGTATGCAGGATAGCAATCAGCCCCAGCATTTT

clone_size: -
d_call: TRBD2
j_call: TRBJ2-1
v_call: TRBV6-1
cdr3_aa: CASSELAGGPNEQFF
cdr3_nt: TGTGCCAGCAGTGAACTAGCGGGAGGGCCCAATGAGCAGTTCTTC

clone_size: -
d_call: -
j_call: TRBJ2-2
v_call: TRBV29-1
cdr3_aa: CSVEAPVGRPNTGELFF
cdr3_nt: TGCAGCGTTGAAGCCCCAGTAGGCAGGCCGAACACCGGGGAGCTGTTTTTT

clone_size: -
d_call: TRBD1
j_call: TRBJ1-1
v_call: TRBV5-6
cdr3_aa: CASSRDRAEAFF
cdr3_nt: TGTGCCAGCAGCCGGGACAGGGCTGAAGCTTTCTTT

clone_size: -
d_call: -
j_call: TRBJ2-3
v_call: TRBV7-8
cdr3_aa: CASSLGGTGTDTQYF
cdr3_nt: TGTGCCAGCAGCTTAGGTGGGACTGGGACAGATACGCAGTATTTT

clone_size: -
d_call: TRBD2
j_call: TRBJ2-1
v_call: TRBV9
cdr3_aa: CASSGLAGRPSYNEQFF
cdr3_nt: TGTGCCAGCAGCGGACTAGCGGGACGACCCTCCTACAATGAGCAGTTCTTC

clone_size: -
d_call: -
j_call: TRBJ2-2
v_call: TRBV28
cdr3_aa: CASSPQHTGELFF
cdr3_nt: TGTGCCAGCAGTCCACAACACACCGGGGAGCTGTTTTTT

clone_size: few
d_call: -
j_call: TRBJ2-7
v_call: TRBV28
cdr3_aa: CASSLSVRSYEQYF
cdr3_nt: TGTGCCAGCAGTTTATCGGTCAGATCCTACGAGCAGTACTTC

clone_size: once
d_call: TRBD1
j_call: TRBJ2-3
v_call: TRBV7-8
cdr3_aa: CASSLAGQSSTDTQYF
cdr3_nt: TGTGCCAGCAGCTTAGCGGGACAGAGTAGCACAGATACGCAGTATTTT

clone_size: -
d_call: -
j_call: TRBJ2-3
v_call: TRBV6-1
cdr3_aa: CASSGQLTDTQYF
cdr3_nt: TGTGCCAGCAGTGGACAGCTCACAGATACGCAGTATTTT

clone_size: -
d_call: -
j_call: TRBJ2-7
v_call: TRBV10-2
cdr3_aa: CASSYDRYEQYF
cdr3_nt: TGCGCCAGCAGTTACGACAGGTACGAGCAGTACTTC

clone_size: -
d_call: TRBD1
j_call: TRBJ2-1
v_call: TRBV18
cdr3_aa: CASSPLGQGVDEQFF
cdr3_nt: TGTGCCAGCTCACCATTGGGACAGGGGGTAGACGAGCAGTTCTTC

clone_size: -
d_call: TRBD2
j_call: TRBJ2-1
v_call: TRBV29-1
cdr3_aa: CSVEDIAGGLYNEQFF
cdr3_nt: TGCAGCGTTGAAGATATAGCGGGGGGACTCTACAATGAGCAGTTCTTC

clone_size: -
d_call: -
j_call: TRBJ1-4
v_call: TRBV15
cdr3_aa: CATSSLTGDFSEKLFF
cdr3_nt: TGTGCCACCAGCAGTCTGACAGGAGACTTCTCTGAAAAACTGTTTTTT

clone_size: -
d_call: -
j_call: TRBJ2-2
v_call: TRBV12-2
cdr3_aa: CASRLGQDTGELFF
cdr3_nt: TGTGCAAGTCGCTTGGGACAGGACACCGGGGAGCTGTTTTTT

clone_size: few
d_call: -
j_call: TRBJ2-1
v_call: TRBV7-3
cdr3_aa: CASSRGTDEQFF
cdr3_nt: TGTGCCAGCAGTCGTGGGACCGATGAGCAGTTCTTC

clone_size: medium-sized
d_call: TRBD1
j_call: TRBJ1-5
v_call: TRBV28
cdr3_aa: CASSLGQGFQPQHF
cdr3_nt: TGTGCCAGCAGCCTAGGACAGGGCTTTCAGCCCCAGCATTTT

clone_size: -
d_call: TRBD2
j_call: TRBJ2-1
v_call: TRBV10-1
cdr3_aa: CASSESRGLAGVLRQFF
cdr3_nt: TGCGCCAGCAGTGAGTCTCGGGGACTAGCGGGAGTGTTGAGGCAGTTCTTC

clone_size: -
d_call: -
j_call: TRBJ1-3
v_call: TRBV7-2
cdr3_aa: CASSLQGNGNTIYF
cdr3_nt: TGTGCCAGCAGCTTGCAGGGGAATGGAAACACCATATATTTT

clone_size: -
d_call: TRBD2
j_call: TRBJ2-2
v_call: TRBV28
cdr3_aa: CASSAGGYTGELFF
cdr3_nt: TGTGCCAGCAGCGCGGGGGGCTACACCGGGGAGCTGTTTTTT

clone_size: -
d_call: TRBD2
j_call: TRBJ2-4
v_call: TRBV7-2
cdr3_aa: CASSLWRGDGIQYF
cdr3_nt: TGTGCCAGCAGCCTCTGGCGGGGGGACGGCATTCAGTACTTC

clone_size: -
d_call: -
j_call: TRBJ2-1
v_call: TRBV28
cdr3_aa: CASSLQNEQFF
cdr3_nt: TGTGCCAGCAGTTTGCAGAATGAGCAGTTCTTC

clone_size: -
d_call: -
j_call: TRBJ2-1
v_call: TRBV5-8
cdr3_aa: CASSLLRGRDEQFF
cdr3_nt: TGTGCCAGCAGCTTGCTGCGGGGGCGGGATGAGCAGTTCTTC

clone_size: -
d_call: TRBD2
j_call: TRBJ2-2
v_call: TRBV5-1
cdr3_aa: CASSLALLAGGAGELFF
cdr3_nt: TGCGCCAGCAGCTTGGCCTTGCTAGCGGGAGGCGCCGGGGAGCTGTTTTTT

clone_size: -
d_call: -
j_call: TRBJ2-3
v_call: TRBV7-2
cdr3_aa: CASSAAGEDTQYF
cdr3_nt: TGTGCCAGCAGCGCAGCAGGGGAAGATACGCAGTATTTT

clone_size: -
d_call: TRBD1
j_call: TRBJ2-5
v_call: TRBV5-1
cdr3_aa: CASSLEVGTGGAKTQYF
cdr3_nt: TGCGCCAGCAGCTTGGAAGTCGGGACAGGGGGCGCGAAGACCCAGTACTTC

clone_size: -
d_call: TRBD1
j_call: TRBJ2-3
v_call: TRBV18
cdr3_aa: CASSPRTGELDTQYF
cdr3_nt: TGTGCCAGCTCACCGCGGACAGGGGAGTTAGATACGCAGTATTTT

clone_size: -
d_call: -
j_call: TRBJ2-1
v_call: TRBV5-1
cdr3_aa: CASSLNPAGSDNEQFF
cdr3_nt: TGCGCCAGCAGCTTGAATCCGGCGGGAAGCGACAATGAGCAGTTCTTC

clone_size: -
d_call: -
j_call: TRBJ1-6
v_call: TRBV7-2
cdr3_aa: CVSSPGAAYNSPLHF
cdr3_nt: TGTGTCAGCTCCCCTGGGGCAGCCTATAATTCACCCCTCCACTTT

clone_size: -
d_call: -
j_call: TRBJ1-1
v_call: TRBV7-9
cdr3_aa: CASSSLAGADTEAFF
cdr3_nt: TGTGCCAGCAGCTCGCTGGCAGGGGCGGACACTGAAGCTTTCTTT

clone_size: -
d_call: -
j_call: TRBJ2-1
v_call: TRBV7-6
cdr3_aa: CASSRGRYNEQFF
cdr3_nt: TGTGCCAGCAGCCGCGGGCGGTACAATGAGCAGTTCTTC